This is a list of T cell receptor beta chains from one sample in a study of cytomegalovirus exposure and HLA in healthy donors. Assay: immunoSEQ multiplex PCR; the TCRdb copy retains only in-frame clones and omits some. The table lists about 170,000 clones, 72% of them singletons. Material: PBMCs. These receptors were collected from a human donor in good health. CDR3s include the opening cysteine and the closing phenylalanine or tryptophan. The D gene is left open where the match is weak. Part of the rows lack a size; the others show once, few, many or a class for expanded clones.

DNA: TGCGCCAGCAGCCAAGGTGACTGCGAGCAGTACTTC
CDR3: CASSQGDCEQYF
V: TRBV4-1
D: -
size: -
J: TRBJ2-7

DNA: TGTGCCTACCCGGGGGTCGACAAAAACATTCAGTACTTC
CDR3: CAYPGVDKNIQYF
V: TRBV7-9
D: -
size: -
J: TRBJ2-4

DNA: TGTGCCAGTAGGGACAGTGCAGGCTCCTACGAGCAGTACTTC
CDR3: CASRDSAGSYEQYF
V: TRBV19
D: -
size: -
J: TRBJ2-7

DNA: TGTGCCAGCAGCTTCCAGGGCATGAACACTGAAGCTTTCTTT
CDR3: CASSFQGMNTEAFF
V: TRBV7-2
D: -
size: -
J: TRBJ1-1

DNA: TGCGCCAGCAGTGAGTCTAGGACAGGGAACACCTATGGCTACACCTTC
CDR3: CASSESRTGNTYGYTF
V: TRBV10-2
D: TRBD1
size: few
J: TRBJ1-2

DNA: TGTGCCAGCAGACAAGGACAGGCGCTTAATGAAAAACTGTTTTTT
CDR3: CASRQGQALNEKLFF
V: TRBV27
D: TRBD1
size: -
J: TRBJ1-4

DNA: TGTGCCAGCAGCTTACATAGGCAGGAACTGTTTTTT
CDR3: CASSLHRQELFF
V: TRBV7-2
D: -
size: -
J: TRBJ1-4

DNA: TGTGCCAGCAGCTTAGCTAGGGGTACGAGCTCCTACGAGCAGTACTTC
CDR3: CASSLARGTSSYEQYF
V: TRBV7-9
D: -
size: once
J: TRBJ2-7

DNA: TGTGCCAGCAGTGAATTTCGGGGGAGGGCAGAGACCCAGTACTTC
CDR3: CASSEFRGRAETQYF
V: TRBV25-1
D: TRBD2
size: -
J: TRBJ2-5

DNA: TGTGCCAGCAGCGACAGGGCATACAATCAGCCCCAGCATTTT
CDR3: CASSDRAYNQPQHF
V: TRBV9
D: -
size: -
J: TRBJ1-5

DNA: TGTGCCAGCAGTCTAGGAGGATCTGGAAACACCATATATTTT
CDR3: CASSLGGSGNTIYF
V: TRBV27
D: -
size: -
J: TRBJ1-3